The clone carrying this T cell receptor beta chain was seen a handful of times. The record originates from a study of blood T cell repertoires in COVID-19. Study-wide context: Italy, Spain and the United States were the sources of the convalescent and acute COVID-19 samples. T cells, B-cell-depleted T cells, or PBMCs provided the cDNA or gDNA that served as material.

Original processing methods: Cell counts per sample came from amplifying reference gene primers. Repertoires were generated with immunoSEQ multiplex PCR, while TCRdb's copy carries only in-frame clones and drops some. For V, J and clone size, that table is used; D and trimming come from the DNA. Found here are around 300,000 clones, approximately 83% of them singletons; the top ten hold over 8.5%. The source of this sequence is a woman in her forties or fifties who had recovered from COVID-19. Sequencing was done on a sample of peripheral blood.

The CDR3 protein is CASSEIQGAGSSPLHF. DNA for the CDR3: TGCGCCAGCAGTGAGATACAGGGGGCCGGGAGTTCACCCCTCCACTTT. The chain links TRBV10-2 to TRBJ1-6; 9 nucleotides line up with TRBD1. The CDR3 consists of 16 residues. CDR1 WSHSY and CDR2 SAAADI come from the germline V gene. Trimming removed 2 bases from V and 9 bases from J; junction bases left unmatched: 8.